What follows are 30 T cell receptor beta chains derived from one specimen sequenced in a study of shared clonotypes between healthy human individuals. Profiled with immunoSEQ multiplex PCR; TCRdb holds only in-frame clones, not every one. The data contain 300,000 to 400,000 clones, around 79% of them singletons. The sequencing sample was made of memory CD4+ T cells sorted from blood. The subset is: CD45RA-negative fraction. The receptors shown here come from a man aged 30 to 45 in good health.

The gene calls are TRBV30 and TRBJ2-3, with D perhaps TRBD2 (7 bases). Germline values: CDR1 GTSNPN, CDR2 SVGIG (reference sequence). V was pared by 0 bases and J by 9 bases, with 10 bases between. The CDR3 sequence is 12 residues long. Here the CDR3 DNA reads TGTGCCTGGAGTGTAGGGGGGGCCACGCAGTATTTT. Translation: CAWSVGGATQYF.

The chain has TRBV18 and TRBJ2-4; 10 positions agree with TRBD1. Germline V gives CDR1 KGHSH, CDR2 LQKENI. This CDR3 is 18 amino acids long. The ends lost 5 bases at V and 5 bases at J; junction bases unmatched: 15. CDR3: CASSLRPPGQGFENIQYF. The CDR3 coding sequence is TGTGCCAGCTCATTGAGGCCTCCGGGACAGGGGTTCGAAAACATTCAGTACTTC.

This clone has only a few counts. This chain joins TRBV19 and TRBJ1-2; the D is unclear. The CDR3 runs to 13 residues. CDR1 LNHDA and CDR2 SQIVND come from the germline V gene (reference sequence). The V end lost 5 bases, the J end lost 3 bases, and 10 bases lay between the germline ends. This CDR3 is CASSREKDYGYTF. The CDR3 nucleotides are TGTGCCAGTAGTCGGGAAAAGGACTATGGCTACACCTTC.

The rearrangement joins TRBV7-8 to TRBJ2-3; 12 positions agree with TRBD2. Germline V gene lookup returns CDR1 SGHVS and CDR2 FQNEAQ. With V trimmed by 5 bases and J by 4 bases, 10 bases remained unmatched. The CDR3 consists of 17 residues. The DNA for the CDR3 is TGTGCCAGCAGCCCCAGACTAGCGGGAGATACGGCAGATACGCAGTATTTT. It specifies CASSPRLAGDTADTQYF.

J is TRBJ2-1 and V is TRBV7-3; 8 bases agree with TRBD1. The J segment lost 1 base and the V segment lost 5 bases, leaving 10 bases of the junction unmatched. This CDR3 has 17 residues. Germline V gives CDR1 SGHTA, CDR2 FQGTGA. CDR3 coding DNA: TGTGCCAGCAGCAACTTTTTGAGACAGGGGTCCTACAATGAGCAGTTCTTC. As protein: CASSNFLRQGSYNEQFF.

V and J are TRBV27 and TRBJ2-3, with D maybe TRBD2 (5 bases). Trimming removed 2 bases from V and 0 bases from J, with 12 bases in between. Germline V gives CDR1 MNHEY, CDR2 SMNVEV (reference sequence). The CDR3 has 16 residues. CDR3 loop: CASSLTAVLSTDTQYF. The CDR3 DNA reads TGTGCCAGCAGTTTAACAGCGGTATTAAGCACAGATACGCAGTATTTT.

The rearrangement uses TRBV6-5 and TRBJ2-2; a weak D match, TRBD2 (6 bases). Germline CDR1 reads MNHEY; CDR2 reads SVGAGI. Trimming shortened V by 1 base and J by 7 bases, and 13 bases separated the two germline ends. This CDR3 contains 15 residues. Written as DNA, the CDR3 is TGTGCCAGCAGTTACTTACGGGAGCGAGACGGGGAGCTGTTTTTT. It translates to CASSYLRERDGELFF.

The gene calls are TRBV18 and TRBJ1-1; no reliable D call. This CDR3 has 15 residues. The ends were cut back, 4 bases at V and 6 bases at J, with 18 bases in the middle. The germline gives CDR1 KGHSH, CDR2 LQKENI. The CDR3, as DNA: TGTGCCAGCTCACTAAACGCTCAAGGCGGCGCTGAAGCTTTCTTT. Amino acid sequence: CASSLNAQGGAEAFF.

This clone was seen a handful of times. The chain uses TRBV5-1 and TRBJ2-5; TRBD1 matches 9 bases. CDR1 and CDR2 (germline): SGHRS, YFSETQ. V trimming: 4 bases; J trimming: 4 bases; junction bases outside the gene matches: 5. The CDR3 consists of 14 residues. The CDR3 region is CASSPDRGTETQYF. The DNA of the CDR3 is TGCGCCAGCAGCCCCGACAGGGGGACAGAGACCCAGTACTTC.

This chain links TRBV30 with TRBJ2-1; D unresolved. Trimming removed 4 bases from V and 3 bases from J, with 22 bases in between. This CDR3 spans 17 amino acids. The germline V gene has CDR1 GTSNPN and CDR2 SVGIG (reference sequence). This chain's CDR3 is CAWNDGPTRAIYNEQFF. The CDR3 region has the DNA TGTGCCTGGAACGATGGGCCTACTCGGGCCATCTACAATGAGCAGTTCTTC.

V is TRBV6-1 and J is TRBJ2-3, with a tentative D call TRBD2 (5 bases). Trimming took 2 bases from V and 0 from J, leaving 12 bases between them. Germline V gene data show CDR1 as MNHNS and CDR2 as SASEGT. This CDR3 is built from 16 residues. The DNA for the CDR3 is TGTGCCAGCAGTGAACCGGGAAGGTCCAGCACAGATACGCAGTATTTT. Translating it yields CASSEPGRSSTDTQYF.

The chain carries TRBV18 and TRBJ2-2, with D tentatively TRBD2 (5 bases). V was pared by 2 bases and J by 6 bases, with 22 bases between. The CDR3 length is 18 residues. CDR1 is KGHSH and CDR2 is LQKENI in the germline V gene. The CDR3 reads CASSPNLLASFRAGELFF. In nucleotides, the CDR3 is TGTGCCAGCTCACCAAATTTGCTAGCCTCCTTTCGGGCCGGGGAGCTGTTTTTT.

The chain is built from TRBV2 and TRBJ2-7, with 7 bases identical to TRBD1. This CDR3 spans 15 amino acids. J lost 3 bases, V lost 5 bases, and 10 bases had no gene match. CDR1 is SNHLY, CDR2 FYNNEI, per germline. CDR3 amino acids: CASSKQTGEIYEQYF. DNA of the CDR3: TGTGCCAGCAGTAAACAAACAGGGGAAATCTACGAGCAGTACTTC.

This clone has a handful of counts. V usage is TRBV7-9 and J usage is TRBJ2-5, with 16 bases lining up with TRBD2. Germline V CDR1 and CDR2: SEHNR, FQNEAQ (reference sequence). This CDR3 has 18 amino acids. With 5 bases clipped from V and 2 bases from J, the junction kept 8 bases outside the gene matches. The DNA of the CDR3 is TGTGCCAGCAGCCGGGGGACTAGCGGGAGGGGACGACAAGAGACCCAGTACTTC. Its protein product is CASSRGTSGRGRQETQYF.

This rearrangement joins TRBV28 to TRBJ1-2; 7 nucleotides match TRBD1. The CDR3 covers 15 residues. The V and J ends lost 2 bases and 5 bases, in that order; junction bases with no gene match: 8. Germline CDR1 and CDR2: MDHEN and SYDVKM. This CDR3 is CASSLRGQAIYGYTF. In nucleotides, the CDR3 is TGTGCCAGCAGTTTACGCGGACAGGCCATTTATGGCTACACCTTC.

CDR3 coding DNA: TGCGCCAGCAGCCGAACTTGGGATGAGCAGTTCTTC. Translated, it gives CASSRTWDEQFF. The J gene is TRBJ2-1, the V gene TRBV5-1; D uncertain. The germline V gene encodes CDR1 SGHRS and CDR2 YFSETQ. CDR3 length: 12 residues. Trimming took 4 bases from V and 8 from J, leaving 10 bases between them. Complete variable domain (other parts from reference TRBV5-1 and TRBJ2-1): KAGVTQTPRYLIKTRGQQVTLSCSPISGHRSVSWYQQTPGQGLQFLFEYFSETQRNKGNFPGRFSGRQFSNSRSEMNVSTLELGDSALYLCASSRTWDEQFFGPGTRLTVL.

J is TRBJ1-1 and V is TRBV5-4, with D hard to call. Trimming shortened V by 3 bases and J by 0 bases, and 9 bases separated the two germline ends. The CDR3 spans 14 residues. In germline, CDR1 is SGHNT, CDR2 YYREEE (reference sequence). The CDR3 region is CASSSIDMNTEAFF. CDR3 nucleotides: TGTGCCAGCAGCTCGATAGACATGAACACTGAAGCTTTCTTT.

The rearrangement links TRBV19 to TRBJ2-2, with 9 positions matching TRBD1. V lost 10 bases, J lost 4 bases, and 13 bases stayed unmatched. The CDR3 sequence is 16 residues long. Germline assignment: CDR1 LNHDA and CDR2 SQIVND (reference sequence). Written as DNA, the CDR3 is TGTGCCACTTCAAGCCAGGACAGGGGATTCACCGGGGAGCTGTTTTTT. This sequence encodes CATSSQDRGFTGELFF.

This CDR3 is CASSSGAGRLGQETQYF. DNA for the CDR3: TGTGCCAGCAGCTCGGGAGCGGGGAGATTGGGCCAAGAGACCCAGTACTTC. The chain uses TRBV5-5 and TRBJ2-5; 7 nucleotides line up with TRBD2. Germline CDR1 is SGHKS and CDR2 is YYEKEE (reference sequence). This CDR3 contains 17 residues. V lost 3 bases, J lost 1 base, and 12 bases stayed unmatched.

Ten or more counts support this clone. This chain connects TRBV7-9 to TRBJ2-1, with 8 bases matching TRBD2. J gave up 7 bases and V 4 bases, and 12 bases lay outside the gene matches. CDR1 and CDR2 (germline): SEHNR, FQNEAQ (reference sequence). The CDR3 spans 16 residues. CDR3 protein: CASSSLGSGSSNEQFF. CDR3 sequence (DNA): TGTGCCAGCAGCTCGCTAGGAAGCGGGAGTTCGAATGAGCAGTTCTTC. Full variable domain (rest looked up from reference TRBV7-9 and TRBJ2-1): DTGVSQNPRHKITKRGQNVTFRCDPISEHNRLYWYRQTLGQGPEFLTYFQNEAQLEKSRLLSDRFSAERPKGSFSTLEIQRTEQGDSAMYLCASSSLGSGSSNEQFFGPGTRLTVL.

The chain uses TRBV5-1 and TRBJ2-2; D possibly corresponds to TRBD2 (6 bases). Germline CDR1 is SGHRS and CDR2 is YFSETQ. This CDR3 has 15 amino acids. Between the trimmed V and J ends, which lost 3 bases and 5 bases, there was a span of 14 bases. The CDR3 is CASSSQGTGTGELFF. The CDR3 DNA is TGCGCCAGCAGCTCGCAAGGGACTGGGACCGGGGAGCTGTTTTTT.

This CDR3 reads CATSRDQDGGEQFF. The CDR3 DNA is TGTGCCACCAGCAGAGATCAGGACGGCGGTGAGCAGTTCTTC. V usage is TRBV15 and J usage is TRBJ2-1; D is undetermined. V shed 0 bases and J shed 9 bases, with 12 bases lying between them. The CDR3 runs to 14 residues. The V gene's germline CDR1 is LNHNV and CDR2 YYDKDF (reference sequence).

V and J are TRBV29-1 and TRBJ1-1, with D hard to call. Germline CDR1 and CDR2: SQVTM and ANQGSEA. CDR3 length: 11 amino acids. V was pared by 7 bases and J by 7 bases, with 13 bases between. The CDR3 DNA reads TGCAGCGCCGCCCATCTTAGTGAAGCTTTCTTT. Translated: CSAAHLSEAFF.

The chain recombines TRBV5-1 with TRBJ2-2; a possible D gene is TRBD2 (5 bases). Germline CDR1 is SGHRS and CDR2 is YFSETQ. The CDR3 sequence is 15 residues long. The V end lost 3 bases, the J end lost 1 base, and 10 bases lay between the germline ends. The CDR3 spells CASSWGAENTGELFF. The CDR3 DNA follows: TGCGCCAGCAGCTGGGGAGCGGAGAACACCGGGGAGCTGTTTTTT. Full variable domain (remainder filled in from reference TRBV5-1 and TRBJ2-2): KAGVTQTPRYLIKTRGQQVTLSCSPISGHRSVSWYQQTPGQGLQFLFEYFSETQRNKGNFPGRFSGRQFSNSRSEMNVSTLELGDSALYLCASSWGAENTGELFFGEGSRLTVL.

The chain employs TRBV10-3 and TRBJ2-1; TRBD2 matches 13 bases. V shed 0 bases, J shed 8 bases, and the junction held 7 bases outside the gene matches. This CDR3 comprises 17 residues. Germline values: CDR1 ENHRY, CDR2 SYGVKD. The CDR3 protein is CAISESGTSGILYEQFF. For the CDR3, the DNA is TGTGCCATCAGTGAGTCGGGGACTAGCGGGATTCTTTATGAGCAGTTCTTC.

J is TRBJ2-2 and V is TRBV5-4, with 10 bases lining up with TRBD2. CDR1 is SGHNT and CDR2 is YYREEE in the germline V gene (reference sequence). The CDR3 has 16 residues. The ends lost 0 bases at V and 5 bases at J; junction bases unmatched: 4. CDR3 nucleotide sequence: TGTGCCAGCAGCTTGGGGCTAGCGGGAGATACCGGGGAGCTGTTTTTT. Residues: CASSLGLAGDTGELFF.

This chain connects TRBV15 to TRBJ2-1, with 8 bases lining up with TRBD1. J was trimmed by 8 bases and V by 0 bases; bases with no gene match: 6. CDR3 length equals 15 residues. Germline V gene data show CDR1 as LNHNV and CDR2 as YYDKDF (reference sequence). The chain's CDR3 is CATSREAGGMDEQFF. In nucleotides, the CDR3 is TGTGCCACCAGCAGAGAGGCAGGGGGCATGGATGAGCAGTTCTTC.

This rearrangement joins TRBV25-1 to TRBJ2-3; D gene unclear. The V end lost 5 bases, the J end lost 1 base, and 10 bases lay between the germline ends. Germline CDR1 and CDR2: MGHDK and SYGVNS. There are 14 residues in the CDR3. In DNA, the CDR3 is TGTGCCAGCAGTAAACGGGCCCGCACAGATACGCAGTATTTT. It yields the protein CASSKRARTDTQYF. Together with reference TRBV25-1 and TRBJ2-3, the CDR3 gives the full variable domain: EADIYQTPRYLVIGTGKKITLECSQTMGHDKMYWYQQDPGMELHLIHYSYGVNSTEKGDLSSESTVSRIRTEHFPLTLESARPSHTSQYLCASSKRARTDTQYFGPGTRLTVL.

This clone occurred a few times. The chain links TRBV10-3 to TRBJ1-2; no reliable D call. CDR3 size: 14 residues. V gave up 0 bases and J gave up 0 bases, with 5 bases separating them. Germline CDR1 ENHRY, CDR2 SYGVKD. The CDR3 coding sequence is TGTGCCATCAGTGAGTCGAGCGCTAACTATGGCTACACCTTC. Amino acid sequence: CAISESSANYGYTF.

The V call is TRBV19, the J call TRBJ2-1, with D maybe TRBD2 (6 bases). CDR1 is LNHDA and CDR2 is SQIVND in the germline V gene (reference sequence). This CDR3 has 16 amino acids. The germline V and J ends were trimmed by 5 bases and 0 bases, with 14 bases remaining between them. Here the CDR3 DNA reads TGTGCCAGTAGTGTAGCGGAGCCGGGCTCCTACAATGAGCAGTTCTTC. This translates into CASSVAEPGSYNEQFF.